Following are 27 T cell receptor beta chains from one sample sequenced in a study of liver allograft versus peripheral blood T cells. Study-level information: Comparing T cell receptor repertoires in transplanted livers with those in recipients' peripheral blood was part of the design.

TCRdb reprocessed the reads via MiXCR and lists one record per CDR3 protein. The sample yields 8,000 to 9,000 distinct CDR3 sequences, 16% seen once. The receptors here all came from a human patient who had a liver transplant. T cells may partly derive from the graft donor.

This clonotype is medium-sized. The chain couples TRBV14 to TRBJ1-5; D unclear. The CDR3 contains 14 residues. Germline lookup yields CDR1 SGHDN and CDR2 FVKESK. Trimming took 2 bases from V and 2 from J, leaving 7 bases between them. Written as DNA, the CDR3 is TGTGCCAGCAGCCAATGGGGTGGCAATCAGCCCCAGCATTTT. It codes for CASSQWGGNQPQHF.

This clonotype is medium-sized. The rearrangement uses TRBV7-9 and TRBJ1-6; 7 nucleotides align to TRBD1. The CDR3 extends over 18 amino acids. V gave up 4 bases and J gave up 0 bases; unmatched junction bases: 9. Per germline, CDR1 SEHNR and CDR2 FQNEAQ (reference sequence). The CDR3 is CASSSPGQTSSYNSPLHF. The CDR3 coding sequence is TGTGCCAGCAGCTCGCCGGGACAGACGAGCTCCTATAATTCACCCCTCCACTTT. The entire variable domain, with the rest obtained from reference TRBV7-9 and TRBJ1-6, is as follows: DTGVSQNPRHKITKRGQNVTFRCDPISEHNRLYWYRQTLGQGPEFLTYFQNEAQLEKSRLLSDRFSAERPKGSFSTLEIQRTEQGDSAMYLCASSSPGQTSSYNSPLHFGNGTRLTVT.

Sample share makes this clonotype medium-sized (0.01 to 0.1%). The chain employs TRBV20-1 and TRBJ1-2, with D tentatively TRBD1 (5 bases). CDR3 length equals 12 residues. The germline CDR1 and CDR2 sequences are DFQATT and SNEGSKA (reference sequence). The V end lost 3 bases, the J end lost 4 bases, and 9 bases lay between the germline ends. The CDR3 here is CSASDQGYGYTF. In DNA, the CDR3 is TGCAGTGCTAGTGACCAGGGCTATGGCTACACCTTC.

The chain has TRBV20-1 and TRBJ1-6, with D perhaps TRBD1 (5 bases). Germline V gene data show CDR1 as DFQATT and CDR2 as SNEGSKA (reference sequence). V was shortened by 2 bases and J by 13 bases, with 18 bases between the two germline ends. This CDR3 region has 14 residues. CDR3 region: CSARKGADLGPLHF. The CDR3 DNA reads TGCAGTGCTAGAAAAGGGGCGGACTTAGGCCCCCTCCACTTT.

This clonotype was seen many times. The rearrangement uses TRBV7-9 and TRBJ1-3, with D unresolved. The CDR3 is 18 amino acids. The germline CDR1 and CDR2 sequences are SEHNR and FQNEAQ (reference sequence). Trimming shortened V by 2 bases and J by 0 bases, and 17 bases separated the two germline ends. CDR3 DNA sequence: TGTGCCAGCAGCTTAAGTCGATCGGAGGGCCGCTCTGGAAACACCATATATTTT. Its translation is CASSLSRSEGRSGNTIYF.

The V and J genes are TRBV6-5 and TRBJ1-2; D is perhaps TRBD1 (6 bases). The V gene lost 2 bases and the J gene lost 7 bases, with 17 bases spanning the gap. Germline lookup yields CDR1 MNHEY and CDR2 SVGAGI. This CDR3 region has 15 residues. CDR3 sequence reads: CASSYGAGGEIGYTF. CDR3 bases: TGTGCCAGCAGTTACGGGGCGGGGGGCGAGATTGGCTACACCTTC.

V and J are TRBV2 and TRBJ1-5; tentatively, D is TRBD1 (5 bases). The CDR3 loop spans 14 amino acids. The V end was cut by 6 bases, the J end by 6 bases, with 15 bases between. The germline gives CDR1 SNHLY, CDR2 FYNNEI. DNA of the CDR3: TGTGCCAGCAGGCCCTACCGGGGACTTCAGCCCCAGCATTTT. Translated, it gives CASRPYRGLQPQHF. Filled out from reference TRBV2 and TRBJ1-5, the complete variable domain reads EPEVTQTPSHQVTQMGQEVILRCVPISNHLYFYWYRQILGQKVEFLVSFYNNEISEKSEIFDDQFSVERPDGSNFTLKIRSTKLEDSAMYFCASRPYRGLQPQHFGDGTRLSIL.

As to this clonotype: Sequence at one end of the junction differs from germline and may be a read error. J is TRBJ2-7 and V is TRBV28, with 8 bases identical to TRBD1. Germline V gives CDR1 MDHEN, CDR2 SYDVKM. The CDR3 contains 15 residues. CDR3 sequence reads: CVSSSPGQASYEQYF. The CDR3 DNA follows: TGTGTCAGCAGTTCCCCGGGACAGGCAAGCTACGAGCAGTACTTC.

By its share, this clonotype is medium-sized. The J gene is TRBJ1-5, the V gene TRBV18; D remains ambiguous. The V end lost 4 bases, the J end lost 9 bases, and 16 bases lay between the germline ends. The V gene's germline CDR1 is KGHSH and CDR2 LQKENI. CDR3 length: 14 residues. The CDR3 DNA follows: TGTGCCAGCTCACGGTCAGGCGTGGATGGGCCCCAGCATTTT. Its translation is CASSRSGVDGPQHF.

The V gene is TRBV20-1, the J gene TRBJ1-5, with TRBD1 as a possible D gene (6 bases). Trimming removed 5 bases from V and 4 bases from J, with 15 bases in between. CDR1 is DFQATT, CDR2 SNEGSKA, per germline (reference sequence). CDR3 length equals 14 residues. The CDR3, as DNA: TGCAGTGCTCCCATTACAGGGACTAATCAGCCCCAGCATTTT. It yields the protein CSAPITGTNQPQHF.

In this sample, this clonotype is medium-sized. The chain links TRBV19 to TRBJ1-5; TRBD1 might be the D (6 bases). This CDR3 comprises 15 residues. Germline V gives CDR1 LNHDA, CDR2 SQIVND (reference sequence). Trimming left V 3 bases short and J 7 bases short, with 16 bases between. The CDR3 is CASSIQQGIGQPQHF. For the CDR3, the DNA is TGTGCCAGTAGTATCCAACAGGGAATCGGCCAGCCCCAGCATTTT.

The J gene is TRBJ1-1, the V gene TRBV6-5; weak D call: TRBD1 (5 bases). This CDR3 is 13 amino acids long. V was cut by 6 bases and J by 8 bases, with 16 bases left in between. Germline-derived CDR1 and CDR2 are MNHEY and SVGAGI. CDR3 loop: CASRTGAGLEAFF. In DNA form, the CDR3 reads TGTGCCAGCAGAACTGGGGCGGGGTTGGAAGCTTTCTTT.

This chain uses TRBV4-1 with TRBJ1-5; D is perhaps TRBD1 (5 bases). Germline V CDR1 and CDR2: MGHRA, YSYEKL. The CDR3 covers 15 residues. Trimming removed 0 bases from V and 3 bases from J, with 9 bases in between. The chain's CDR3 is CASSQDQGANQPQHF. Written as DNA, the CDR3 is TGCGCCAGCAGCCAAGATCAAGGGGCCAATCAGCCCCAGCATTTT.

This clonotype is labeled as medium-sized. The gene calls are TRBV19 and TRBJ2-1, with 10 positions matching TRBD2. The CDR3 sequence is 15 residues long. Germline V gives CDR1 LNHDA, CDR2 SQIVND (reference sequence). Trimming removed 3 bases from V and 4 bases from J; junction bases left unmatched: 3. CDR3: CASSIGLAVYNEQFF. DNA for the CDR3: TGTGCCAGTAGTATTGGACTAGCGGTGTACAATGAGCAGTTCTTC.

Concerning this clonotype: A junction end diverges from the germline sequence, so it may reflect a read error. V and J are TRBV10-3 and TRBJ2-7; the match to TRBD1 covers 11 bases. The CDR3 contains 16 residues. CDR1 ENHRY and CDR2 SYGVKD come from the germline V gene. CDR3 DNA sequence: TGCGCCAGCAGTGATCGTTTTTGGGGACAGGGGGACGAGCAGTACTTC. This sequence encodes CASSDRFWGQGDEQYF.

This clonotype came up a few times. The chain links TRBV3-1 to TRBJ1-6; D is uncertain. CDR3 length: 14 amino acids. CDR1 and CDR2 from the germline V gene are LGHDT and YNNKEL (reference sequence). V was trimmed by 4 bases and J by 0 bases, leaving 4 bases between them. CDR3 in amino acids: CASSLSSYNSPLHF. The DNA of the CDR3 is TGTGCCAGCAGCCTAAGCTCCTATAATTCACCCCTCCACTTT.

This clonotype was seen more than once but under ten times. The chain has TRBV11-2 and TRBJ2-5, with 10 bases identical to TRBD1. This CDR3 spans 13 amino acids. Germline assignment: CDR1 SGHAT and CDR2 FQNNGV. V shed 5 bases, J shed 4 bases, and the junction held 1 base outside the gene matches. The CDR3 loop reads CASSRQGAETQYF. CDR3 DNA sequence: TGTGCCAGCAGCCGACAGGGGGCAGAGACCCAGTACTTC. The full variable domain, rest sourced from reference TRBV11-2 and TRBJ2-5, is EAGVAQSPRYKIIEKRQSVAFWCNPISGHATLYWYQQILGQGPKLLIQFQNNGVVDDSQLPKDRFSAERLKGVDSTLKIQPAKLEDSAVYLCASSRQGAETQYFGPGTRLLVL.

By sample fraction, this clonotype is medium-sized. This chain connects TRBV25-1 to TRBJ1-2; possibly TRBD1 for D (5 bases). The CDR3 sequence is 17 residues long. The germline V gene encodes CDR1 MGHDK and CDR2 SYGVNS. Trimming removed 0 bases from V and 8 bases from J, with 22 bases in between. CDR3 DNA sequence: TGTGCCAGCAGTGAATATAGCCAGGGCCAGGGTTTGGAGGGCTACACCTTC. Translation gives CASSEYSQGQGLEGYTF.

In its sample, this clonotype ranks as medium-sized. The V gene is TRBV27, the J gene TRBJ2-4; 8 bases agree with TRBD1. Germline trimming cut 0 bases from V and 4 bases from J; bases unmatched to any gene: 2. In germline, CDR1 is MNHEY, CDR2 SMNVEV (reference sequence). The CDR3 spans 15 residues. The CDR3 sequence: CASSLSRQGKNIQYF. DNA of the CDR3: TGTGCCAGCAGTTTATCGCGACAGGGGAAAAACATTCAGTACTTC.

Ten or more counts support this clonotype. The chain recombines TRBV6-5 with TRBJ2-2, with no clear D. The CDR3 is 14 amino acids. CDR1 and CDR2 from the germline V gene are MNHEY and SVGAGI. V lost 2 bases and J 0 bases, leaving 4 bases between the germline ends. CDR3 DNA sequence: TGTGCCAGCAGTTACACGGCGAACACCGGGGAGCTGTTTTTT. This encodes CASSYTANTGELFF.

This clonotype has at least ten counts. This sequence joins TRBV7-2 and TRBJ2-3, with 10 bases matching TRBD2. J was trimmed by 0 bases and V by 4 bases; bases with no gene match: 7. The CDR3 runs 17 residues. Germline assignment: CDR1 SGHTA and CDR2 FQGNSA. This CDR3 is CASSSRLAGVSTDTQYF. CDR3 coding DNA: TGTGCCAGCAGCTCTCGCCTAGCGGGGGTCAGCACAGATACGCAGTATTTT.

Ten or more counts support this clonotype. This rearrangement joins TRBV7-2 to TRBJ2-2; no firm D call. Between the trimmed V and J ends, which lost 2 bases and 6 bases, there was a span of 4 bases. The germline V gene has CDR1 SGHTA and CDR2 FQGNSA. The CDR3 is 12 residues long. In nucleotides, the CDR3 is TGTGCCAGCAGCTTACGTTCCGGGGAGCTGTTTTTT. It is translated as CASSLRSGELFF.

By share, this clonotype counts as medium-sized. This chain uses TRBV29-1 with TRBJ2-6; 10 nucleotides line up with TRBD1. V was pared by 4 bases and J by 1 base, with 1 base of the junction left unmatched. CDR3 size: 15 residues. The germline V gene has CDR1 SQVTM and CDR2 ANQGSEA. The DNA of the CDR3 is TGCAGCGTTGGGACAGGGGGTTCTGGGGCCAACGTCCTGACTTTC. Translating gives CSVGTGGSGANVLTF.

This clonotype counts as medium-sized. This chain uses TRBV6-5 with TRBJ1-2; tentative D call: TRBD1 (6 bases). Germline V lookup: CDR1 MNHEY, CDR2 SVGAGI. Deletions cut 10 bases from V and 7 bases from J, with 19 bases between. The CDR3 runs 13 residues. CDR3 sequence (DNA): TGTGCCAAAAGGCCAGGGGCCCTGCGTGGCTACACCTTC. Its translation: CAKRPGALRGYTF.

This clonotype occurred many times. The J gene is TRBJ1-1, the V gene TRBV6-2 or TRBV6-3; D is ambiguous. Trimming cost V 5 bases and J 7 bases, with 11 bases left between them. This CDR3 spans 12 amino acids. The germline gives CDR1 MNHEY, CDR2 SVGEGT. As DNA, the CDR3 is TGTGCCAGCAGTGGGCATAGAAGTGAAGCTTTCTTT. Amino acids: CASSGHRSEAFF.

This clonotype was detected a few times. The V call is TRBV5-4, the J call TRBJ2-7; D might be TRBD1 (5 bases). The length of the CDR3 is 14 residues. Trimming cost V 0 bases and J 2 bases, with 9 bases left between them. The germline V gene has CDR1 SGHNT and CDR2 YYREEE (reference sequence). The CDR3 sequence is CASSLARDPYEQYF. The CDR3 DNA sequence: TGTGCCAGCAGCTTGGCCAGGGATCCCTACGAGCAGTACTTC.

This clonotype was observed many times. V gene TRBV12-3 or TRBV12-4 combines with J gene TRBJ1-5; D is ambiguous. Trimming pared 6 bases from V and 3 bases from J, leaving 9 bases between. The CDR3 runs 13 residues. Written as DNA, the CDR3 is TGTGCCAGCAGGGAACAACCCAATCAGCCCCAGCATTTT. Residues: CASREQPNQPQHF.